This TCR beta chain was sequenced during a study of blood T cell repertoires in COVID-19. The overall study: COVID-19 samples from acute and convalescent phases originated in the United States, Italy and Spain. Sources were T cells, B-cell-depleted T cells, or PBMCs; the material itself was cDNA or gDNA.

The CDR3 contains 14 residues. Looked up from germline, CDR1 is SGHRS and CDR2 is YFSETQ. V dropped 0 bases and J dropped 3 bases, with 7 bases sitting between them. Libraries were prepared by immunoSEQ multiplex PCR; TCRdb keeps only in-frame clonotypes and omits some of them. The sample records about 170,000 clones, about four fifths being singletons. The TCR was taken from a woman of 80 years or more with active or convalescent COVID-19. The sequenced sample was peripheral blood. The J gene is TRBJ1-5, the V gene TRBV5-1; D unresolved. Here the CDR3 reads CASSLDSTNQPQHF. The CDR3 DNA follows: TGCGCCAGCAGCTTGGACTCTACCAATCAGCCCCAGCATTTT.